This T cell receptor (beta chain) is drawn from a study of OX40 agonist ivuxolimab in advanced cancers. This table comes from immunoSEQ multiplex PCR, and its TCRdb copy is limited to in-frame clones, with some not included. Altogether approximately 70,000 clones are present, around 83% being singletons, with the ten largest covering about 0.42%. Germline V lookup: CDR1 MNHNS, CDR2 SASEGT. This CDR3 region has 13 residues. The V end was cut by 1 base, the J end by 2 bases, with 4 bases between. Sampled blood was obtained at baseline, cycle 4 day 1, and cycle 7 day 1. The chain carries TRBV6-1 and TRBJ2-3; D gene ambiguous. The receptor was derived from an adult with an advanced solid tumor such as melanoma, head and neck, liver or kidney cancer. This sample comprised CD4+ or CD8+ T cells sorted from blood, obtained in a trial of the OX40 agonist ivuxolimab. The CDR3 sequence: CASSEGITDTQYF. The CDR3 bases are TGTGCCAGCAGTGAAGGCATCACAGATACGCAGTATTTT.